This T cell receptor (beta chain) was identified during a study of blood T cells in healthy people across ages. Regarding the study as a whole: Comparison with aged donors showed that long-lived donors had more naive CD4+ cells and higher diversity. Diversity estimates drawn from one million T cells were deemed underestimates.

This clonotype was recorded once. Its antigen remains unidentified. Peripheral blood, around 9.4 milliliters per donor, was collected. Using a J-beta primer mix together with a sample-barcoded 5' primer, a second PCR was run for about 6 to 11 cycles. Tags on each cDNA molecule came from a template-switch adaptor with 12 random nucleotides. TCRdb re-derived calls from the 5' RACE reads in MiXCR, one entry per CDR3 protein. The repertoire holds 650,000 to 800,000 distinct CDR3 sequences, with around 45% as singletons. Material for sequencing was blood. The origin of this receptor is a man between 60 and 75 years old in good health.

CDR3 loop: CASSSGRQGALFLHEQYF. CDR3 DNA: TGCGCCAGCAGCTCCGGGAGACAGGGGGCTCTCTTTCTCCACGAGCAGTACTTC. This chain joins TRBV5-1 and TRBJ2-5, with 10 bases lining up with TRBD1. The DNA end favors TRBJ2-7, so the J call may be wrong. Germline values: CDR1 SGHRS, CDR2 YFSETQ. The CDR3 length is 18 residues.